The 15 T cell receptor beta chains in this list originate from one sample, sequenced in a study of T-cell reconstitution after alpha-beta-depleted transplantation in children. The TCRbeta library incorporated unique molecular identifiers. TCRdb ran MiXCR on the PCR reads and lists one entry per CDR3 protein. The sample lists about 610,000 distinct CDR3 sequences, more than 9% occurring once. Sample: PBMCs from the stem cell graft donor, taken from the stem cell graft. These receptors were collected from a human donor who donated a stem cell graft to a child with acute myeloid leukemia.

In its sample, this clonotype was seen a few times. This sequence joins TRBV2 and TRBJ1-5; the match to TRBD1 covers 10 bases. CDR1 is SNHLY and CDR2 is FYNNEI in the germline V gene. The CDR3 length is 15 residues. Trimming took 5 bases from V and 6 from J; bases not matched to a gene: 7. The CDR3 bases are TGTGCCAGCAGTTCCCAGGACAGGGGGGGTCAGCCCCAGCATTTT. Amino acids: CASSSQDRGGQPQHF. The full variable domain, rest sourced from reference TRBV2 and TRBJ1-5, is EPEVTQTPSHQVTQMGQEVILRCVPISNHLYFYWYRQILGQKVEFLVSFYNNEISEKSEIFDDQFSVERPDGSNFTLKIRSTKLEDSAMYFCASSSQDRGGQPQHFGDGTRLSIL.

The gene calls are TRBV11-2 and TRBJ2-3; 9 bases align to TRBD1. J was trimmed by 2 bases and V by 5 bases; bases with no gene match: 11. This CDR3 spans 17 amino acids. The germline V gene encodes CDR1 SGHAT and CDR2 FQNNGV. The DNA of the CDR3 is TGTGCCAGCAGCCTCGTACCGACAGGGGGGAACACAGATACGCAGTATTTT. Encoded protein: CASSLVPTGGNTDTQYF. Combining the CDR3 with reference TRBV11-2 and TRBJ2-3 gives the whole variable domain EAGVAQSPRYKIIEKRQSVAFWCNPISGHATLYWYQQILGQGPKLLIQFQNNGVVDDSQLPKDRFSAERLKGVDSTLKIQPAKLEDSAVYLCASSLVPTGGNTDTQYFGPGTRLTVL.

The CDR3 DNA sequence: TGTGCCAGCAGCGTAGGACTGGTTACGGAGCAGTACTTC. Translation gives CASSVGLVTEQYF. The chain carries TRBV9 and TRBJ2-7; D not certain. The CDR3 has 13 residues. V was pared by 0 bases and J by 7 bases, with 11 bases between. The V gene's germline CDR1 is SGDLS and CDR2 YYNGEE.

The sample holds a few counts of this clonotype. The chain combines TRBV21-1 with TRBJ2-1; TRBD2 is taken as the D call from the table, unchecked against the DNA. TRBV21-1 constitutes a pseudogene. The CDR3 totals 9 residues. The CDR3 sequence: CALGSEQFF. The CDR3 bases are TGTGCCTTGGGGAGTGAGCAGTTCTTC.

This clonotype was counted a few times. The CDR3 DNA is TGTGCCAGCACCGCCCCCTGGACAGGTCCTAACTCACCCCTCCACTTT. Translating it yields CASTAPWTGPNSPLHF. The J gene is TRBJ1-6, the V gene TRBV28; 7 positions match TRBD1. With V trimmed by 7 bases and J by 10 bases, 16 bases remained unmatched. CDR3 size: 16 residues. Germline assignment: CDR1 MDHEN and CDR2 SYDVKM.

This clonotype was observed many times. The chain recombines TRBV5-6 with TRBJ2-5; 11 bases agree with TRBD2. The CDR3 consists of 16 residues. From germline, CDR1 is SGHDT and CDR2 YYEEEE. V was clipped by 8 bases and J by 3 bases; unmatched bases: 12. The CDR3: CASTLAGGLPKETQYF. DNA for the CDR3: TGTGCCAGTACTCTAGCGGGAGGACTTCCTAAAGAGACCCAGTACTTC.

In this sample, this clonotype turned up a few times. The chain is built from TRBV9 and TRBJ2-1, with D possibly matching TRBD1 (6 bases). The V end was cut by 6 bases, the J end by 10 bases, with 14 bases between. Germline V lookup: CDR1 SGDLS, CDR2 YYNGEE. The CDR3 loop spans 12 amino acids. The CDR3 loop is CASTSQGGEQFF. The CDR3 region has the DNA TGTGCCAGCACCTCCCAAGGGGGAGAGCAGTTCTTC.

This clonotype showed up just a few times. V usage is TRBV29-1 and J usage is TRBJ2-3; 10 positions match TRBD2. J was trimmed by 5 bases and V by 8 bases; bases with no gene match: 4. CDR3 length: 12 amino acids. The germline V gene encodes CDR1 SQVTM and CDR2 ANQGSEA. CDR3 in DNA: TGCAGCAGCGGGAGGGCTGGAGATACGCAGTATTTT. Its translation is CSSGRAGDTQYF.

This clonotype was counted only a few times. CDR3 residues: CASSLGGYNDEQYF. DNA for the CDR3: TGTGCCAGCAGTTTAGGAGGGTATAACGACGAGCAGTACTTC. This chain connects TRBV12-3 or TRBV12-4 to TRBJ2-7, with a possible D match to TRBD2 (5 bases). With 1 base removed from V and 5 bases from J, the gap between germline ends came to 12 bases. CDR3 length equals 14 residues.

The sample holds a few counts of this clonotype. The rearrangement links TRBV28 to TRBJ2-7; D perhaps matches TRBD2 (5 bases). CDR1 and CDR2 from the germline V gene are MDHEN and SYDVKM. The CDR3 is made up of 16 amino acids. The V gene lost 3 bases and the J gene lost 3 bases, with 18 bases spanning the gap. CDR3 bases: TGTGCCAGCAGTTTCTCACTGCTGAGGGCGGACTACGAGCAGTACTTC. It translates to CASSFSLLRADYEQYF.

This clonotype has a count of ten or more. The chain couples TRBV11-2 to TRBJ2-6; D possibly corresponds to TRBD2 (6 bases). Trimming shortened V by 2 bases and J by 0 bases, and 11 bases separated the two germline ends. Looked up from germline, CDR1 is SGHAT and CDR2 is FQNNGV. The CDR3 is made up of 17 amino acids. The CDR3 bases are TGTGCCAGCAGCTTAAGACAGACTAGCTCTGGGGCCAACGTCCTGACTTTC. It codes for CASSLRQTSSGANVLTF.

The V call is TRBV18, the J call TRBJ1-4, with TRBD1 matching 7 bases. Per the germline V gene, CDR1 is KGHSH and CDR2 is LQKENI. V shed 2 bases, J shed 7 bases, and the junction held 7 bases outside the gene matches. The CDR3 spans 15 residues. The CDR3 is CASSPFTGESEKLFF. CDR3 nucleotide sequence: TGTGCCAGCTCACCATTCACAGGGGAGAGTGAAAAACTGTTTTTT. The full variable domain, its missing parts supplied by reference TRBV18 and TRBJ1-4, is NAGVMQNPRHLVRRRGQEARLRCSPMKGHSHVYWYRQLPEEGLKFMVYLQKENIIDESGMPKERFSAEFPKEGPSILRIQQVVRGDSAAYFCASSPFTGESEKLFFGSGTQLSVL.

This clonotype has more than one count but fewer than ten. The chain joins TRBV5-5 to TRBJ2-5; D not certain. V was pared by 2 bases and J by 0 bases, with 8 bases between. The germline V gene has CDR1 SGHKS and CDR2 YYEKEE (reference sequence). The CDR3 spans 14 residues. CDR3 sequence reads: CASSLRQNQETQYF. The CDR3 region has the DNA TGTGCCAGCAGCTTACGGCAGAACCAAGAGACCCAGTACTTC.

The rearrangement uses TRBV5-1 and TRBJ2-1, with 11 bases that match TRBD2. Per the germline V gene, CDR1 is SGHRS and CDR2 is YFSETQ. The CDR3 totals 15 residues. J lost 3 bases, V lost 7 bases, and 6 bases had no gene match. In DNA, the CDR3 is TGCGCCAGCGGGGGGGGGACTAGCGGCTACAATGAGCAGTTCTTC. Amino acid sequence: CASGGGTSGYNEQFF.

In this sample, this clonotype turned up a few times. The chain carries TRBV29-1 and TRBJ1-2; D is undetermined. The germline V gene has CDR1 SQVTM and CDR2 ANQGSEA. There are 10 residues in the CDR3. V gave up 7 bases and J gave up 7 bases, with 10 bases separating them. The CDR3 DNA sequence: TGCAGCGCTGGAGGATCTGGCTACACCTTC. It translates to CSAGGSGYTF.